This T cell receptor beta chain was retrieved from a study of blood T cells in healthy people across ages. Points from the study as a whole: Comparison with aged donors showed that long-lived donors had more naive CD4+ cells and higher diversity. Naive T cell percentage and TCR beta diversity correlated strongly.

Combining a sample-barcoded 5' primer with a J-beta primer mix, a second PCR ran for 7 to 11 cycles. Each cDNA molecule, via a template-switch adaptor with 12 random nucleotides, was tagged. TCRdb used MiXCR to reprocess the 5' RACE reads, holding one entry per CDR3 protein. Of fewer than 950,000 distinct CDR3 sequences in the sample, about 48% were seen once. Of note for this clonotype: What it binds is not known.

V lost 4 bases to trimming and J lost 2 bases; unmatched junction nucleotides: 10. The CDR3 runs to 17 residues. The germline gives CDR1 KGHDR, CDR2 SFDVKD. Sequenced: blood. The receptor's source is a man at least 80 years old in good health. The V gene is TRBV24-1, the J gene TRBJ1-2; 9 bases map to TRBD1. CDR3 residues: CATSEAGTGLKNYGYTF. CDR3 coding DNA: TGTGCCACCAGTGAGGCCGGGACAGGGTTGAAGAACTATGGCTACACCTTC.